This T cell receptor beta chain was obtained from a study of cytomegalovirus exposure and HLA in healthy donors. Germline values: CDR1 SGHDT, CDR2 YYEEEE. This CDR3 is built from 13 residues. The V gene lost 2 bases and the J gene lost 6 bases, with 9 bases spanning the gap. Healthy bone marrow donors made up the cohort. The PCR contained 60 Vbeta and 13 Jbeta primers. Method: immunoSEQ multiplex PCR; TCRdb's copy keeps in-frame clones and lacks some. Of 110,000 to 150,000 clones in the sample, 80% were seen once. The clonotype comes from a man aged 40-50 years in good health and CMV-seropositive. Sequencing input: PBMCs. V and J are TRBV5-6 and TRBJ1-5; no clear D. CDR3 DNA sequence: TGTGCCAGCAGCTTTTCAGGAGGTCAGCCCCAGCATTTT. Translating it yields CASSFSGGQPQHF.